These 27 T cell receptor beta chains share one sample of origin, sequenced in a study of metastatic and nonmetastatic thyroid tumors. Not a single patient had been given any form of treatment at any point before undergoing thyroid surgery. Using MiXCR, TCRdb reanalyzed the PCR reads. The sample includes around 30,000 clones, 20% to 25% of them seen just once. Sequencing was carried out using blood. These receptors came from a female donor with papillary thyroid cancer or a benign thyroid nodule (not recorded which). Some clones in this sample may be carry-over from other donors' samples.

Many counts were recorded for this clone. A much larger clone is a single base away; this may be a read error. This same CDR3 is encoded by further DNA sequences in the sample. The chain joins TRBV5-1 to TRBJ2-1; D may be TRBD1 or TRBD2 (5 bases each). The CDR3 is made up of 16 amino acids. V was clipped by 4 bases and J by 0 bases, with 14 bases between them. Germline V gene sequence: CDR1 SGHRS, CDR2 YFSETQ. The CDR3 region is CASSPGTTPSYNEQFF. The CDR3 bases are TGCGCCAGCAGCCCCGGGACGACCCCCTCCTACAATGAGCAGTTCTTC.

CDR3 in amino acids: CASSRVGEGQFF. The DNA of the CDR3 is TGTGCCAGCAGTCGAGTCGGGGAGGGGCAGTTCTTC. The chain employs TRBV2 and TRBJ2-1, with 7 bases identical to TRBD2. This CDR3 spans 12 amino acids. Germline V lookup: CDR1 SNHLY, CDR2 FYNNEI. V shed 5 bases and J 12 bases; nucleotides not matched to a gene: 7. Full variable domain (rest looked up from reference TRBV2 and TRBJ2-1): EPEVTQTPSHQVTQMGQEVILRCVPISNHLYFYWYRQILGQKVEFLVSFYNNEISEKSEIFDDQFSVERPDGSNFTLKIRSTKLEDSAMYFCASSRVGEGQFFGPGTRLTVL.

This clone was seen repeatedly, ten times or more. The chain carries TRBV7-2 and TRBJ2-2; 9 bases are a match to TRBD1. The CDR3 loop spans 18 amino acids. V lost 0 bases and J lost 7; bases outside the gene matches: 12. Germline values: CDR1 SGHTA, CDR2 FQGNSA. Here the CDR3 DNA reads TGTGCCAGCAGCTTAGCGGGAAACAGGGGGCGATGGATCGGGGAGCTGTTTTTT. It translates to CASSLAGNRGRWIGELFF.

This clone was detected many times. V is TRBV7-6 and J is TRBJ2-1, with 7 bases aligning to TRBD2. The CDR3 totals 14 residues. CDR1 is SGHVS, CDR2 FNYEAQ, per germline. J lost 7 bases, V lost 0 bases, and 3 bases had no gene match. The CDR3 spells CASSLAGGPNEQFF. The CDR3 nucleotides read TGTGCCAGCAGCTTAGCGGGAGGGCCGAATGAGCAGTTCTTC.

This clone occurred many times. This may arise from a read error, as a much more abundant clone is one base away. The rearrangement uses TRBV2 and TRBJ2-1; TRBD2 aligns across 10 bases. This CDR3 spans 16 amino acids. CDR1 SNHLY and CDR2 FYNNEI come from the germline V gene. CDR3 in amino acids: CASSVLWTSGRNGQFF. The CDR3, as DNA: TGTGCCAGCAGTGTACTTTGGACTAGCGGTAGAAATGGGCAGTTCTTC.

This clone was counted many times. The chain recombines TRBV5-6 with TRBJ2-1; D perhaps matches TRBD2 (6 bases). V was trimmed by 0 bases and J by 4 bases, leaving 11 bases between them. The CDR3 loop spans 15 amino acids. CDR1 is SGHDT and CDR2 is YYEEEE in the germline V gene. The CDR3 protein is CASSLAGGEYNEQFF. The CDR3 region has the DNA TGTGCCAGCAGCTTGGCCGGAGGGGAGTACAATGAGCAGTTCTTC.

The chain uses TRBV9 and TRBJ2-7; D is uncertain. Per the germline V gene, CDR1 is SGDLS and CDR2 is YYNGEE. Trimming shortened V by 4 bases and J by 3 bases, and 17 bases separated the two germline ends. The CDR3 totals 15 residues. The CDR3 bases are TGTGCCAGCAGCCCCCTCCCCCTGCGTCGCTACGAGCAGTACTTC. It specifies CASSPLPLRRYEQYF.

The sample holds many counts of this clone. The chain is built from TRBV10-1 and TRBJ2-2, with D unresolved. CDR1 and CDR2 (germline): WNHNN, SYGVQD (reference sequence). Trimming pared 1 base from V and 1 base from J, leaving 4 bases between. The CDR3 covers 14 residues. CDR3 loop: CASSEFLNTGELFF. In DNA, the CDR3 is TGCGCCAGCAGTGAGTTCCTGAACACCGGGGAGCTGTTTTTT.

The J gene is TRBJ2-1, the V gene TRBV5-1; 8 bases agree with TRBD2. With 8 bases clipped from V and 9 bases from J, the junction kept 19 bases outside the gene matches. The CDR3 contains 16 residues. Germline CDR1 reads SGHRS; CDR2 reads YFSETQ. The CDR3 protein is CARRFPPAGGLTEQFF. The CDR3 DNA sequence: TGCGCCAGGAGATTTCCCCCCGCGGGAGGATTGACTGAGCAGTTCTTC.

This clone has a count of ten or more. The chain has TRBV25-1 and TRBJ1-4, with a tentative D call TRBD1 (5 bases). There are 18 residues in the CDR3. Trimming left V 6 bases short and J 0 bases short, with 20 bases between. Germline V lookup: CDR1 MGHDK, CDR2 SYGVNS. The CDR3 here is CASSDPRRQSATNEKLFF. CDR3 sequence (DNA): TGTGCCAGCAGCGACCCCCGGAGACAGTCGGCAACTAATGAAAAACTGTTTTTT.

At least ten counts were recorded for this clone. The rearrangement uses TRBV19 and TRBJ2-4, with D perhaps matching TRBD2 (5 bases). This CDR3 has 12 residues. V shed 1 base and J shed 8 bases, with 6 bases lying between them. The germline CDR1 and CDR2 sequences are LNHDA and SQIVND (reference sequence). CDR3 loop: CASSIGRHIQYF. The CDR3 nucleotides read TGTGCCAGTAGTATAGGGAGGCACATTCAGTACTTC.

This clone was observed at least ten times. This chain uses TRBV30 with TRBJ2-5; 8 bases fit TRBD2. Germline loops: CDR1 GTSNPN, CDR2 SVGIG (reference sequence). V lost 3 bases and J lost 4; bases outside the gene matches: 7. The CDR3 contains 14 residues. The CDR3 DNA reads TGTGCCTGGAGGGGCGCGGGAGGTACAGAGACCCAGTACTTC. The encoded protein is CAWRGAGGTETQYF.

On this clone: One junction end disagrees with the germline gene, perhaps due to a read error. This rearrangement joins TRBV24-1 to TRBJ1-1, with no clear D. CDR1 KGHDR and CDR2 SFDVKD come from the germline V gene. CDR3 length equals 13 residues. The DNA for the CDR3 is TGTGCCACAAGTGATCCCCAAAACACTGAAGCTATCTTT. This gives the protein CATSDPQNTEAIF.

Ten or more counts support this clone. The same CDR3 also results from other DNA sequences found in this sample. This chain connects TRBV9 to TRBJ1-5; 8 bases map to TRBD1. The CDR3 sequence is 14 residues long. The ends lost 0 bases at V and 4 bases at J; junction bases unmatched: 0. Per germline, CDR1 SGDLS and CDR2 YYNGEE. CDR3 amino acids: CASSVGTGNQPQHF. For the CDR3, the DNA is TGTGCCAGCAGCGTAGGGACAGGGAATCAGCCCCAGCATTTT.

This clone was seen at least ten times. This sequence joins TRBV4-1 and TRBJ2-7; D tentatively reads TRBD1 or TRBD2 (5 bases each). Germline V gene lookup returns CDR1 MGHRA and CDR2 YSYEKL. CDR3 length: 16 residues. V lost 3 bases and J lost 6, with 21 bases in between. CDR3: CASSQGLKRPLGEQYF. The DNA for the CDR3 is TGCGCCAGCAGCCAGGGGCTAAAGCGGCCTCTTGGCGAGCAGTACTTC.

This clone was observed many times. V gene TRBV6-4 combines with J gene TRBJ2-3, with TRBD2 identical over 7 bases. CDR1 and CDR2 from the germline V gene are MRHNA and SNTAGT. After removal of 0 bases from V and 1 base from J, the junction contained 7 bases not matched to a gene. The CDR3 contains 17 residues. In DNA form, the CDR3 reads TGTGCCAGCAGTGACTCCCACCCTGCGGGAGGCACAGATACGCAGTATTTT. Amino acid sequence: CASSDSHPAGGTDTQYF.

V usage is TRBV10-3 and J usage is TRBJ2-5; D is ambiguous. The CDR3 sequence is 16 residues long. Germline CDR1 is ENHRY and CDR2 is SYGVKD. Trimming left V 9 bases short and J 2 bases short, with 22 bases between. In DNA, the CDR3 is TGTGCCATAAGTCGGAATCAGACGGGCGTACAAGAGACCCAGTACTTC. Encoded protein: CAISRNQTGVQETQYF.

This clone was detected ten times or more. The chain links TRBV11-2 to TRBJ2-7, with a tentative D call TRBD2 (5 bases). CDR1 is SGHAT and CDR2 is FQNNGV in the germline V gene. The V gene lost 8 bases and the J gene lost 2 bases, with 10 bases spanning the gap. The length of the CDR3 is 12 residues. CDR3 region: CASRGIPYEQYF. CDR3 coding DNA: TGTGCCAGCCGAGGGATTCCCTACGAGCAGTACTTC.

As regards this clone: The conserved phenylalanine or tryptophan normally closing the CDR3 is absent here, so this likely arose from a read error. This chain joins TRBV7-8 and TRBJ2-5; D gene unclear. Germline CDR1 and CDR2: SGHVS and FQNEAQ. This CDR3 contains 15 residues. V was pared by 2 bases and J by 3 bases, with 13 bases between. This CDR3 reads CASSLNVAGEETQYL. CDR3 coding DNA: TGTGCCAGCAGCTTAAACGTAGCTGGAGAAGAGACCCAGTACCTC.

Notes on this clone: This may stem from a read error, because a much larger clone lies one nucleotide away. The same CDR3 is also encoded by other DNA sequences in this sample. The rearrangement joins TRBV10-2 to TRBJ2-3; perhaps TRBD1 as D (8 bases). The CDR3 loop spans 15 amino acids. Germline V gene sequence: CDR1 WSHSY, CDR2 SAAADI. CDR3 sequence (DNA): TGTGCCAGCAGGGAGGGACAGGCTAGCACAGATACGCAGTATTTT. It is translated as CASREGQASTDTQYF.

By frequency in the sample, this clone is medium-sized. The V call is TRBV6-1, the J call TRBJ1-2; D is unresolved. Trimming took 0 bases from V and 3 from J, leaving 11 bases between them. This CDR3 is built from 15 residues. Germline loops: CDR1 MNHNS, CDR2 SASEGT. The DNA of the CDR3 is TGTGCCAGCAGTGAAGCGCCCGGCAGCTACTATGGCTACACCTTC. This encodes CASSEAPGSYYGYTF.

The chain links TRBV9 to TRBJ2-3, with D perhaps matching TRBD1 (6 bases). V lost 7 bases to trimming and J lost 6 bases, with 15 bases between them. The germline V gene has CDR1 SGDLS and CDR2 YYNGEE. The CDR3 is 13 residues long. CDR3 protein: CASGKQGLDTQYF. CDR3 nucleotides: TGTGCCAGCGGGAAGCAGGGGCTGGATACGCAGTATTTT.

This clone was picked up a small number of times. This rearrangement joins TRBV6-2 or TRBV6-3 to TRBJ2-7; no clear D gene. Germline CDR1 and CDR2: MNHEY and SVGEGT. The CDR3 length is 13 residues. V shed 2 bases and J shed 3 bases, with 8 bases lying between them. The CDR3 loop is CASSYAQDYEQYF. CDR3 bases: TGTGCCAGCAGTTACGCGCAGGACTACGAGCAGTACTTC.

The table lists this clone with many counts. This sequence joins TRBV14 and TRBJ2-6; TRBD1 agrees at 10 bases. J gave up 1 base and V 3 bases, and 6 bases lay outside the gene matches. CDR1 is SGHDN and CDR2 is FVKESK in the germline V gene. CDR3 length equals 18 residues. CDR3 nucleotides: TGTGCCAGCAGCCATATGTGGACAGGGGGATCTGGGGCCAACGTCCTGACTTTC. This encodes CASSHMWTGGSGANVLTF. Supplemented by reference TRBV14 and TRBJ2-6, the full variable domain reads EAGVTQFPSHSVIEKGQTVTLRCDPISGHDNLYWYRRVMGKEIKFLLHFVKESKQDESGMPNNRFLAERTGGTYSTLKVQPAELEDSGVYFCASSHMWTGGSGANVLTFGAGSRLTVL.

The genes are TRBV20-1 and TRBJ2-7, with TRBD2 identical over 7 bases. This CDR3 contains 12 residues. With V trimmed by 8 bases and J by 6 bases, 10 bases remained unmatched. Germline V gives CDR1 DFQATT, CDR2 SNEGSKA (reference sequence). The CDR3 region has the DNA TGCAGTCCCCCCACGGGGGGTGTCGAGCAGTACTTC. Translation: CSPPTGGVEQYF.

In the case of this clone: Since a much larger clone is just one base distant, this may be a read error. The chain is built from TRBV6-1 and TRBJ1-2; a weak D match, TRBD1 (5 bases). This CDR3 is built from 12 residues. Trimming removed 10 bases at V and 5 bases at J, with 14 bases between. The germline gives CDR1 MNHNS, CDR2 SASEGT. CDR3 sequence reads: CANRTVLYGYTF. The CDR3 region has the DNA TGTGCCAACAGGACGGTGTTATATGGCTACACCTTC.

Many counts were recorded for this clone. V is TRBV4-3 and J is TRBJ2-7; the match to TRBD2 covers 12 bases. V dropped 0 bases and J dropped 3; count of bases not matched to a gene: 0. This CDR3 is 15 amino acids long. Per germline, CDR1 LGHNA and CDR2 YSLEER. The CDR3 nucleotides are TGCGCCAGCAGCCAAGAACTAGCGGGAGGCTACGAGCAGTACTTC. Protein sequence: CASSQELAGGYEQYF.